This T cell receptor (beta chain) came from a study of Ad26.COV2.S vaccination and SARS-CoV-2 variants. On the study more broadly: The authors gave Ad26.COV2.S intramuscularly, either once or twice 56 days apart.

Treatment defined: 19 received Ad26.COV2.S at low or high dose, single or two shots; about five received placebo; per-sample allocation not given. Collection of samples fell on day 63 after the first vaccine or placebo injection. The shot given was an Ad26 vector that makes Wuhan-strain SARS-CoV-2 spike. Sequencing was performed with immunoSEQ multiplex PCR; in TCRdb, only in-frame clones are kept and a portion is missing. The sample contains 300,000 to 350,000 clones, 85% to 90% of which appear only once. In germline, CDR1 is SQVTM, CDR2 ANQGSEA. This CDR3 region has 11 residues. Trimming removed 8 bases from V and 5 bases from J, with 12 bases in between. Only one count was recorded for this clone.

The sample here was peripheral blood, taken in a trial of Ad26.COV2.S vaccine versus placebo. This receptor was taken from a person aged 18-65 years who received the Ad26.COV2.S COVID-19 vaccine or a placebo. This rearrangement joins TRBV29-1 to TRBJ2-5; maybe TRBD1 (6 bases). As DNA, the CDR3 is TGCAGCTCCAGGGGATGGGAGACCCAGTACTTC. Protein sequence: CSSRGWETQYF.